These T cell receptor beta chains were read from a single sample in a study of T cell responses to AZD1222 COVID-19 vaccine. Sequenced by immunoSEQ multiplex PCR; TCRdb stores in-frame clones only, minus some. The sample has about 110,000 clones, 85% to 90% seen once. Sequencing used peripheral blood, obtained on day 0 of AZD1222 vaccination. The receptors here all came from an adult in good health. Each CDR3 is given without its conserved first and last residue. A clone size is listed for some rows: how often the clone was seen (once, few, many), or a class if it is expanded.

>TRBV7-9|TRBJ1-6|once
ASSLRGQGASSPLH
>TRBV6-2/TRBV6-3|TRBJ2-5|.
ASSYNGNQETQY
>TRBV7-2|TRBJ2-5|.
ASSLVGTGQETQY
>TRBV7-2|TRBJ1-6|.
ASSFGDRDSPLH
>TRBV3-1/TRBV3-2|TRBJ1-1|.
ASSHGGWNTEAF
>TRBV5-4|TRBJ1-1|.
ASSTKRQGPTEAF
>TRBV6-5|TRBJ1-6|.
ASSYGQGYNSPLH
>TRBV5-1|TRBJ1-4|.
ASTPGYGDEKLF
>TRBV5-8|TRBJ2-1|few
ASSKIYSGGEQF
>TRBV28|TRBJ1-2|.
ASTNTQGDGYT
>TRBV2|TRBJ2-7|few
ASSERMGQVSHEQY
>TRBV7-2|TRBJ1-3|once
ASSLARSPTSGNTIY
>TRBV30|TRBJ2-3|.
AWNVGSDTQY
>TRBV6-5|TRBJ1-2|.
ASILDSGYT
>TRBV27|TRBJ1-3|.
ASSPGPFSGNTIY